The source of this TCR beta chain is a study of T cell responses to AZD1222 COVID-19 vaccine. This CDR3 has 16 amino acids. In germline, CDR1 is SGDLS, CDR2 YYNGEE. Trimming shortened V by 0 bases and J by 2 bases, and 11 bases separated the two germline ends. Measured with immunoSEQ multiplex PCR; TCRdb has only the in-frame clones, and not every one. The data contain 150,000 to 200,000 clones, 80% to 90% of them singletons. This sequence originates from an adult in good health. The material sequenced was peripheral blood, taken on day 0 of AZD1222 vaccination. The chain recombines TRBV9 with TRBJ1-4; weak D call: TRBD1 (5 bases). The CDR3 DNA is TGTGCCAGCAGCGTAGGCGTGGGGCTTACTAATGAAAAACTGTTTTTT. Amino acids: CASSVGVGLTNEKLFF.